This T cell receptor (beta chain) emerged from a study of T cells in Graves' hyperthyroidism and ophthalmopathy. This clonotype was recorded many times. Its antigen is undetermined. Trimming pared 9 bases from V and 6 bases from J, leaving 17 bases between. The CDR3 totals 13 residues. The investigators amplified TCR beta CDR3 regions from RNA transcripts. Primed by the HTBI set, a first-round RT-PCR was run on the TCR CDR3. TCRdb passed the multiplex PCR reads through MiXCR, listing each CDR3 protein once. The sample contains approximately 640,000 distinct CDR3 sequences, 45% of which appear only once. Not enrolled were patients with uncontrolled infection, other autoimmune disease, pregnancy or lactation. Thyroid ultrasound, orbital computed tomography, clinical symptoms, and serum thyroxine and TRAb underpinned diagnoses. Study results and limitations: Most thyroid clonotypes with frequency above 0.001 were detected in blood.

The sequence came from an adult man with Graves' disease, either hyperthyroidism or ophthalmopathy (not recorded which). Sequencing was carried out using peripheral blood or thyroid tissue (not recorded which). The chain uses TRBV12-3 or TRBV12-4 and TRBJ1-1, with a possible D match to TRBD1 (6 bases). The chain's CDR3 is CASTEYRQAEAFF. The CDR3, as DNA: TGTGCCAGTACCGAATACCGACAGGCTGAAGCTTTCTTT.